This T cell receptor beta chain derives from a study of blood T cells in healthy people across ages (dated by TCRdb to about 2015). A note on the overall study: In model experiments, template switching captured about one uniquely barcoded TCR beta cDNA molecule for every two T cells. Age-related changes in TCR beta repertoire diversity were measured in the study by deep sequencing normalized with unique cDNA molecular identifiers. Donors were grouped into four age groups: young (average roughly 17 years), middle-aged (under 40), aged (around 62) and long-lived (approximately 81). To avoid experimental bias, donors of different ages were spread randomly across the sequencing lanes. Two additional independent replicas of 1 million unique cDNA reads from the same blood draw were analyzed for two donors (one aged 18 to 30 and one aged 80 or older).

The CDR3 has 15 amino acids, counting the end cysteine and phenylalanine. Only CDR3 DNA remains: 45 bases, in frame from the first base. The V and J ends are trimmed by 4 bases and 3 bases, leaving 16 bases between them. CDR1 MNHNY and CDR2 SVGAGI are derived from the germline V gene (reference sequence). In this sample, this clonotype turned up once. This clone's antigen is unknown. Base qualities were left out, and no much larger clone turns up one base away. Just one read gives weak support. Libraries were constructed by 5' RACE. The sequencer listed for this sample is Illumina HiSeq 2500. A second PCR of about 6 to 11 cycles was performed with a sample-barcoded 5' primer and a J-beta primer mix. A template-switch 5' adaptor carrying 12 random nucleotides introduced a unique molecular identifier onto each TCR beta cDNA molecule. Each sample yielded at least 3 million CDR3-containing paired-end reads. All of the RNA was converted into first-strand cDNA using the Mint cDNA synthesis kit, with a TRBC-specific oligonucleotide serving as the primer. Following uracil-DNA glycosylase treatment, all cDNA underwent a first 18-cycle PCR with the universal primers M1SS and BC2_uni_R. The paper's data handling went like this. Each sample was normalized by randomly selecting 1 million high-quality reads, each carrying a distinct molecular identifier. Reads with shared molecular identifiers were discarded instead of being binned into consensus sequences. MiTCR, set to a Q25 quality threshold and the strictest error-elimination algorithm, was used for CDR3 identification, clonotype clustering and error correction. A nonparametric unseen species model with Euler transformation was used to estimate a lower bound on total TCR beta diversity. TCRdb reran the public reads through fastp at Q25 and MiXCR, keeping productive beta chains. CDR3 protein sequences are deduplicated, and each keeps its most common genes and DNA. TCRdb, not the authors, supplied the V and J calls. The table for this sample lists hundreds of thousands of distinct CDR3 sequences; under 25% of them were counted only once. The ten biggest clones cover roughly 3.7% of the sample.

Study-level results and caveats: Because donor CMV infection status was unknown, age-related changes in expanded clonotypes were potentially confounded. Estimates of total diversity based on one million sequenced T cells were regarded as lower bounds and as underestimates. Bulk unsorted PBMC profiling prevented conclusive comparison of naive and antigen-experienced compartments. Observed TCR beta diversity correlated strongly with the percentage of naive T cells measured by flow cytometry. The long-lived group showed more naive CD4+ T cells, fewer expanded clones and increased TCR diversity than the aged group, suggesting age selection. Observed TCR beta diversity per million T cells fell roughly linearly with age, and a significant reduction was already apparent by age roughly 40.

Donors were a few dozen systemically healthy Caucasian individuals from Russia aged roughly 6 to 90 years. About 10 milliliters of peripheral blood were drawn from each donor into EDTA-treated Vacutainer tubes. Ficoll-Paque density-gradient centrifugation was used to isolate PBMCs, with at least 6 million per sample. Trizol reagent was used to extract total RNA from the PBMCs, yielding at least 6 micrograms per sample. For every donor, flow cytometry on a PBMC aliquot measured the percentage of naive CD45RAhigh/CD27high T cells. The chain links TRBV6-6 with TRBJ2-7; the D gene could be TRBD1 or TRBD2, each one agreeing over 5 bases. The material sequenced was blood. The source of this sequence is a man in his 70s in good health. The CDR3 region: CASSWTGTRVYEQYF. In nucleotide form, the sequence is TGTGCCAGCAGTTGGACCGGGACCAGAGTCTACGAGCAGTACTTC.